Detailed here is one T cell receptor beta chain. What it recognizes is unknown. Germline V CDR1 and CDR2: DFQATT, SNEGSKA (reference sequence). The CDR3 is 15 residues long. These data originate in a study of post-analysis software for immune sequencing data. Study-level background: The disease courses covered relapsing-remitting, secondary progressive and progressive-relapsing multiple sclerosis. Study results and caveats: Patients used four to six TRBV segments, including TRBV5-6, TRBV5-1 and TRBV20-1, more often than controls.

Incorporated into the TCR beta cDNA libraries were unique molecular identifiers, which served to reduce PCR and sequencing biases. TCRdb independently ran MiXCR on the PCR reads; one entry per CDR3 protein. The sample has more than 450,000 distinct CDR3 sequences; 44% are singletons. This sequence joins TRBV20-1 and TRBJ2-4, with 10 bases aligning to TRBD1. The J call may not be correct, given that the DNA end is closer to TRBJ2-7. Material: blood. The clonotype originates from a girl aged 10 to 17 with multiple sclerosis. CDR3: CSARAPGTGDREQYF. CDR3 DNA sequence: TGCAGTGCTAGAGCCCCCGGGACAGGGGATCGCGAGCAGTACTTC.